The 8 T cell receptor beta chains presented below share a single source sample, sequenced in a study of identical twins. TCRdb reanalysed the 5' RACE reads using MiXCR and keeps one entry per CDR3 protein. This table holds roughly 700,000 distinct CDR3 sequences, around 8.3% found once. The data also belong to a second study, concerning yellow fever vaccine responses in identical twins.

Sequenced material: PBMCs. These receptors all stem from a woman aged 18-29 years in good health.

This clonotype appeared many times. The chain links TRBV28 to TRBJ2-7; D call uncertain. V lost 6 bases to trimming and J lost 2 bases, with 11 bases between them. Germline V gene lookup returns CDR1 MDHEN and CDR2 SYDVKM. The CDR3 contains 13 residues. The CDR3 DNA reads as TGTGCCAGCAGCTCCGGCAGAACCTACGAGCAGTACTTC. Its protein product is CASSSGRTYEQYF.

This clonotype showed up just a few times. V gene TRBV20-1 combines with J gene TRBJ2-7; 8 positions match TRBD2. From germline, CDR1 is DFQATT and CDR2 SNEGSKA (reference sequence). The CDR3 covers 15 residues. The V and J ends lost 3 bases and 2 bases, in that order; junction bases with no gene match: 9. The CDR3 DNA reads as TGCAGTGCTAGCCAGACCCCGGGACTAGCCTACGAGCAGTACTTC. Encoded protein: CSASQTPGLAYEQYF.

At least ten counts were recorded for this clonotype. The rearrangement joins TRBV6-2 or TRBV6-3 to TRBJ2-7, with TRBD2 matching 8 bases. V lost 2 bases, J lost 3 bases, and 6 bases stayed unmatched. CDR3 length: 15 residues. Germline-derived CDR1 and CDR2 are MNHEY and SVGEGT. The CDR3 DNA sequence: TGTGCCAGCAGTTACGATGGGACTAGTAGCTACGAGCAGTACTTC. This codes for CASSYDGTSSYEQYF.

The gene calls are TRBV27 and TRBJ2-1; 11 positions agree with TRBD2. The germline gives CDR1 MNHEY, CDR2 SMNVEV (reference sequence). Losses at the gene ends were 5 bases for V and 0 bases for J; bases not matched to a gene: 6. The CDR3 spans 17 residues. The CDR3 region has the DNA TGTGCCAGCAGTATACGACTAGCGGGGAGCTCCTACAATGAGCAGTTCTTC. It codes for CASSIRLAGSSYNEQFF.

This clonotype was observed many times. The chain joins TRBV27 to TRBJ1-1; D not resolved. CDR1 and CDR2 from the germline V gene are MNHEY and SMNVEV (reference sequence). Trimming shortened V by 6 bases and J by 0 bases, and 8 bases separated the two germline ends. The CDR3 is made up of 13 amino acids. CDR3 amino acids: CASRTELNTEAFF. The CDR3 coding sequence is TGTGCCAGCAGGACGGAATTGAACACTGAAGCTTTCTTT.

V gene TRBV18 combines with J gene TRBJ1-1; TRBD1 matches at 7 bases. V shed 6 bases, J shed 3 bases, and the junction held 10 bases outside the gene matches. Germline V gives CDR1 KGHSH, CDR2 LQKENI. There are 15 residues in the CDR3. The CDR3 loop is CASSQGGRVDTEAFF. CDR3 coding DNA: TGTGCCAGCTCTCAGGGGGGGCGCGTGGACACTGAAGCTTTCTTT.

This clonotype was found many times. J is TRBJ2-5 and V is TRBV5-1; 8 nucleotides line up with TRBD2. CDR1 and CDR2 (germline): SGHRS, YFSETQ. CDR3 length equals 15 residues. V was pared by 5 bases and J by 5 bases, with 11 bases of the junction left unmatched. CDR3 sequence: CASSLAGKREETQYF. The CDR3 DNA is TGCGCCAGCAGTCTAGCGGGTAAAAGAGAGGAGACCCAGTACTTC.

This clonotype was recorded at least ten times. The V call is TRBV5-1, the J call TRBJ2-1, with 8 bases aligning to TRBD1. Trimming at V came to 0 bases and at J to 7 bases, leaving 6 bases not matched to a gene. Germline V gene data show CDR1 as SGHRS and CDR2 as YFSETQ. The CDR3 runs 15 residues. The CDR3 DNA reads as TGCGCCAGCAGCTTGGCCACAGGGGGTCTAAATGAGCAGTTCTTC. It codes for CASSLATGGLNEQFF.